One and the same sample provided the 10 T cell receptor beta chains below, sequenced in a study of Graves' ophthalmopathy and Graves' hyperthyroidism. Investigators amplified TCR beta CDR3 regions from RNA transcripts. HTBI primers were employed in first-round RT-PCR, then a second-round multiplex PCR followed. TCRdb called the multiplex PCR reads again in MiXCR, with one record for every CDR3 protein. The sample has hundreds of thousands of distinct CDR3 sequences, around 42% seen once; the top ten hold roughly 50%. The sample comprised peripheral blood. The receptor set was obtained from an adult man with Graves' ophthalmopathy.

This clonotype showed up just a few times. The rearrangement uses TRBV9 and TRBJ1-5, with unresolved D. Germline CDR1 and CDR2: SGDLS and YYNGEE. The CDR3 length is 14 residues. Between the trimmed V and J ends, which lost 0 bases and 6 bases, there was a span of 10 bases. The CDR3 DNA reads TGTGCCAGCAGCGTAGGTGGACTTGGTCAGCCCCAGCATTTT. This sequence encodes CASSVGGLGQPQHF.

This clonotype was picked up a small number of times. The chain uses TRBV7-2 and TRBJ2-7; 9 bases line up with TRBD1. Looked up from germline, CDR1 is SGHTA and CDR2 is FQGNSA. J lost 1 base, V lost 5 bases, and 6 bases had no gene match. The CDR3 consists of 15 residues. CDR3 in amino acids: CASSQSGQGSYEQYF. In nucleotides, the CDR3 is TGTGCCAGCAGCCAGAGCGGACAGGGGTCCTACGAGCAGTACTTC.

This clonotype was counted between two and nine times. The V call is TRBV2, the J call TRBJ1-2; 7 bases map to TRBD1. V dropped 4 bases and J dropped 4; count of bases not matched to a gene: 6. Germline V gene sequence: CDR1 SNHLY, CDR2 FYNNEI. The CDR3 sequence is 14 residues long. CDR3 sequence (DNA): TGTGCCAGCAGTGGACCCACAGGGGCCTATGGCTACACCTTC. Translation gives CASSGPTGAYGYTF.

Remarks on this clonotype: One end of the junction does not line up with germline, which may come from a read error. The chain recombines TRBV6-2 or TRBV6-3 with TRBJ1-5; unclear D gene. The CDR3 is 13 amino acids. The germline gives CDR1 MNHEY, CDR2 SVGEGT. The CDR3 sequence is CASQERDDHPQHF. As DNA, the CDR3 is TGTGCCAGCCAGGAGAGGGATGATCACCCCCAGCATTTT.

The chain recombines TRBV7-8 with TRBJ1-1; D unresolved. V lost 0 bases and J lost 5, with 10 bases in between. CDR1 and CDR2 (germline): SGHVS, FQNEAQ. This CDR3 has 14 residues. In nucleotides, the CDR3 is TGTGCCAGCAGCTTAGCGCGTCCGGGGACTGAAGCTTTCTTT. This sequence encodes CASSLARPGTEAFF.

The sample holds a few counts of this clonotype. The CDR3 DNA reads as TGTGCCAGCAGCCCACTTAATGAGGGCTACACCTTC. Translation gives CASSPLNEGYTF. V usage is TRBV12-3 or TRBV12-4 and J usage is TRBJ1-2; D remains unclear. The CDR3 length is 12 residues. The V and J ends lost 6 bases and 8 bases respectively, with 13 bases between them.

The table lists this clonotype with a few counts. The V and J genes are TRBV6-5 and TRBJ2-5; TRBD1 agrees at 11 bases. V was pared by 6 bases and J by 4 bases, with 7 bases of the junction left unmatched. This CDR3 is built from 15 residues. Germline values: CDR1 MNHEY, CDR2 SVGAGI. The CDR3 sequence is CASSRRTGGIETQYF. In DNA form, the CDR3 reads TGTGCCAGCAGCCGTAGGACAGGGGGCATAGAGACCCAGTACTTC.

This clonotype was seen many times. This rearrangement joins TRBV6-5 to TRBJ1-1; D gene ambiguous. V was clipped by 8 bases and J by 7 bases, with 8 bases between them. The CDR3 covers 10 residues. CDR1 MNHEY and CDR2 SVGAGI come from the germline V gene. The CDR3 coding sequence is TGTGCCAGCTTGACCAGTGAAGCTTTCTTT. This sequence encodes CASLTSEAFF.

The chain is built from TRBV7-9 and TRBJ2-2; 7 bases map to TRBD2. V shed 7 bases and J 7 bases; nucleotides not matched to a gene: 6. Germline V gene lookup returns CDR1 SEHNR and CDR2 FQNEAQ (reference sequence). The CDR3 contains 13 residues. The CDR3 nucleotides read TGTGCCAGCACCGACACGGGGGGCGGGGAGCTGTTTTTT. Translation: CASTDTGGGELFF.

This chain connects TRBV2 to TRBJ1-4; 8 positions agree with TRBD2. Near its end, the DNA agrees better with TRBJ2-3, so the J call may be wrong. Per germline, CDR1 SNHLY and CDR2 FYNNEI. This CDR3 is 15 amino acids long. The CDR3 bases are TGTGCCAGCAGTGTGTTAGTAGCGGGGACAGATACGCAGTATTTT. As protein: CASSVLVAGTDTQYF.